The 29 T cell receptor beta chains in this list originate from one sample, sequenced in a study of cytomegalovirus exposure and HLA in healthy donors. The PCR employed 60 Vbeta primers together with 13 Jbeta primers. The protocol was immunoSEQ multiplex PCR, while the TCRdb copy is restricted to in-frame clones and leaves out a portion. This repertoire includes approximately 120,000 clones. Sequencing input: PBMCs. These receptors were collected from a woman in her sixties in good health and CMV-seronegative.

V and J are TRBV9 and TRBJ2-3, with 11 bases matching TRBD1. The CDR3 runs 20 residues. Germline V gives CDR1 SGDLS, CDR2 YYNGEE. J was trimmed by 6 bases and V by 3 bases; bases with no gene match: 21. In DNA, the CDR3 is TGTGCCAGCAGCGCCGCGGGGGGACAGGGGGGAAGCGGGAGTCTTGATACGCAGTATTTT. It specifies CASSAAGGQGGSGSLDTQYF.

The CDR3, as DNA: TGTGCCAGCAGTGAAAAAATAGGACTTACCCTAGCCAAAAACATTCAGTACTTC. This translates into CASSEKIGLTLAKNIQYF. The chain carries TRBV25-1 and TRBJ2-4; D possibly corresponds to TRBD2 (5 bases). There are 18 residues in the CDR3. V shed 2 bases and J shed 0 bases, with 17 bases lying between them. Germline V gene lookup returns CDR1 MGHDK and CDR2 SYGVNS.

As for this clone: An end of the junction does not agree with germline; a read error may underlie this. The chain employs TRBV27 and TRBJ2-1; TRBD2 agrees at 8 bases. The CDR3 covers 12 residues. Looked up from germline, CDR1 is MNHEY and CDR2 is SMNVEV (reference sequence). The CDR3 reads CASSFREGPRIF. CDR3 coding DNA: TGTGCCAGCAGTTTCCGGGAGGGGCCCCGGATCTTC.

The chain employs TRBV6-5 and TRBJ1-1; 7 positions match TRBD1. CDR1 is MNHEY, CDR2 SVGAGI, per germline. This CDR3 contains 12 residues. Germline trimming cut 7 bases from V and 8 bases from J; bases unmatched to any gene: 7. The CDR3 DNA reads as TGTGCCAGCACCCAACAGACAGGGGAAGCTTTCTTT. The encoded protein is CASTQQTGEAFF.

The chain has TRBV19 and TRBJ2-1; D is possibly TRBD2 (5 bases). V was cut by 3 bases and J by 6 bases, with 12 bases left in between. This CDR3 is built from 14 residues. The V gene's germline CDR1 is LNHDA and CDR2 SQIVND (reference sequence). CDR3 in DNA: TGTGCCAGTAGTATCCCACCCCGGGGCAATGAGCAGTTCTTC. It specifies CASSIPPRGNEQFF.

The rearrangement uses TRBV5-1 and TRBJ2-1, with 11 bases matching TRBD2. Germline CDR1 is SGHRS and CDR2 is YFSETQ. This CDR3 contains 16 residues. V shed 3 bases and J 3 bases; nucleotides not matched to a gene: 5. CDR3 in amino acids: CASSSSGTSGYNEQFF. The CDR3, as DNA: TGCGCCAGCAGCTCATCCGGGACTAGCGGCTACAATGAGCAGTTCTTC.

The chain uses TRBV4-1 and TRBJ1-2; D is possibly TRBD1 (6 bases). This CDR3 is built from 16 residues. The germline gives CDR1 MGHRA, CDR2 YSYEKL. Trimming shortened V by 1 base and J by 6 bases, and 18 bases separated the two germline ends. CDR3 DNA: TGCGCCAGCAGCCAAGGGGCCGGGGGGCCCCTGGATGGCTACACCTTC. It translates to CASSQGAGGPLDGYTF.

This chain links TRBV2 with TRBJ2-4; 15 bases match TRBD2. This CDR3 comprises 17 residues. Trimming removed 8 bases from V and 2 bases from J; junction bases left unmatched: 7. Germline CDR1 SNHLY, CDR2 FYNNEI. The DNA for the CDR3 is TGTGCCAGCGCCTCCGGGACTAGCGGGGGGCCCAAAAACATTCAGTACTTC. This sequence encodes CASASGTSGGPKNIQYF. The complete variable domain, with remaining parts taken from reference TRBV2 and TRBJ2-4, reads EPEVTQTPSHQVTQMGQEVILRCVPISNHLYFYWYRQILGQKVEFLVSFYNNEISEKSEIFDDQFSVERPDGSNFTLKIRSTKLEDSAMYFCASASGTSGGPKNIQYFGAGTRLSVL.

The V gene is TRBV5-1, the J gene TRBJ2-3, with D tentatively TRBD1 (5 bases). Germline-derived CDR1 and CDR2 are SGHRS and YFSETQ. V was shortened by 0 bases and J by 3 bases, with 14 bases between the two germline ends. This CDR3 is built from 16 residues. CDR3 sequence (DNA): TGCGCCAGCAGCTTGGGACAGCGTCTTGAGACAGATACGCAGTATTTT. Encoded protein: CASSLGQRLETDTQYF.

The chain carries TRBV10-3 and TRBJ2-1; 13 bases match TRBD2. The V gene end was trimmed by 0 bases and the J gene end by 4 bases; junction bases not matched to a gene: 0. Germline V gene lookup returns CDR1 ENHRY and CDR2 SYGVKD. The CDR3 covers 16 residues. CDR3 sequence (DNA): TGTGCCATCAGTGAGTCGACTAGCGGGAGGTACAATGAGCAGTTCTTC. It encodes CAISESTSGRYNEQFF.

V usage is TRBV29-1 and J usage is TRBJ2-1, with a weak D call TRBD2 (6 bases). With 0 bases removed from V and 0 bases from J, the gap between germline ends came to 21 bases. The germline gives CDR1 SQVTM, CDR2 ANQGSEA. The length of the CDR3 is 19 residues. The CDR3, as DNA: TGCAGCGTTGAAGATTTTGCTTTCCCCTCGGAGGGCTCCTACAATGAGCAGTTCTTC. The encoded protein is CSVEDFAFPSEGSYNEQFF.

CDR3 bases: TGCAGCGTTGAAGATCTAGGGGGGACTAGCGGGAGGACCTATCAAGAGACCCAGTACTTC. Its protein product is CSVEDLGGTSGRTYQETQYF. The V gene is TRBV29-1, the J gene TRBJ2-5, with 15 bases lining up with TRBD2. There are 20 residues in the CDR3. The ends lost 0 bases at V and 2 bases at J; junction bases unmatched: 13. Germline CDR1 reads SQVTM; CDR2 reads ANQGSEA.

The gene calls are TRBV30 and TRBJ2-7, with D possibly matching TRBD1 (6 bases). CDR1 is GTSNPN, CDR2 SVGIG, per germline (reference sequence). V was trimmed by 3 bases and J by 3 bases, leaving 15 bases between them. CDR3 length: 14 amino acids. The CDR3 bases are TGTGCCTGGAGAGCCAGGGGAACTCACTACGAGCAGTACTTC. The encoded protein is CAWRARGTHYEQYF.

This rearrangement joins TRBV6-5 to TRBJ2-7; 8 bases line up with TRBD1. The CDR3 is 13 amino acids. V was clipped by 6 bases and J by 3 bases; unmatched bases: 4. Germline V gene sequence: CDR1 MNHEY, CDR2 SVGAGI. CDR3 bases: TGTGCCAGCAGCAAGACAGGGGTCTACGAGCAGTACTTC. The encoded protein is CASSKTGVYEQYF.

The genes are TRBV27 and TRBJ2-1; the D gene is possibly TRBD2 (6 bases). This CDR3 spans 13 amino acids. Trimming stripped 5 bases from V and 10 bases from J, with 15 bases between. Germline V gives CDR1 MNHEY, CDR2 SMNVEV (reference sequence). The CDR3 DNA sequence: TGTGCCAGCAGTCTAGGACTAATTAGCGAGCAGTTCTTC. Translated, it gives CASSLGLISEQFF.

V and J are TRBV10-1 and TRBJ2-7, with 11 bases fitting TRBD2. Per the germline V gene, CDR1 is WNHNN and CDR2 is SYGVQD (reference sequence). The V gene end was trimmed by 5 bases and the J gene end by 4 bases; junction bases not matched to a gene: 4. The CDR3 covers 14 residues. The CDR3 sequence is CASSKTSGNYEQYF. The CDR3 coding sequence is TGCGCCAGCAGTAAGACTAGCGGGAATTACGAGCAGTACTTC.

The V gene is TRBV5-4, the J gene TRBJ2-3; 8 positions match TRBD2. The CDR3 totals 17 residues. Looked up from germline, CDR1 is SGHNT and CDR2 is YYREEE (reference sequence). V shed 4 bases and J 2 bases; nucleotides not matched to a gene: 12. This CDR3 reads CASSGTRGGGITDTQYF. CDR3 DNA sequence: TGTGCCAGCAGCGGGACGAGGGGCGGGGGGATCACAGATACGCAGTATTTT.

V usage is TRBV5-1 and J usage is TRBJ2-5, with a possible D match to TRBD1 (7 bases). V lost 6 bases, J lost 5 bases, and 17 bases lay in between. This CDR3 spans 14 amino acids. Germline CDR1 is SGHRS and CDR2 is YFSETQ. DNA of the CDR3: TGCGCCAGCAACAAGGAGGGGGCAGGGGAGACCCAGTACTTC. As protein: CASNKEGAGETQYF.

V usage is TRBV18 and J usage is TRBJ1-5; the D is unclear. Germline V gene data show CDR1 as KGHSH and CDR2 as LQKENI. This CDR3 is 17 amino acids long. The V end was cut by 2 bases, the J end by 2 bases, with 16 bases between. CDR3 amino acids: CASSPRQTEGRNQPQHF. The DNA for the CDR3 is TGTGCCAGCTCACCAAGACAAACAGAGGGTCGCAATCAGCCCCAGCATTTT.

This sequence joins TRBV7-8 and TRBJ1-4; 7 nucleotides agree with TRBD1. The ends lost 8 bases at V and 4 bases at J; junction bases unmatched: 13. There are 16 residues in the CDR3. Germline V gives CDR1 SGHVS, CDR2 FQNEAQ. The CDR3: CASLPSRTGGNEKLFF. CDR3 bases: TGTGCCAGCCTCCCCTCCCGGACAGGTGGTAATGAAAAACTGTTTTTT.

This chain joins TRBV20-1 and TRBJ1-2, with TRBD1 as a possible D gene (6 bases). The CDR3 runs to 11 residues. V dropped 5 bases and J dropped 6 bases, with 10 bases sitting between them. Germline CDR1 is DFQATT and CDR2 is SNEGSKA (reference sequence). The CDR3 loop is CSARAGDGYTF. The CDR3 bases are TGCAGTGCTCGAGCAGGGGATGGCTACACCTTC.

The CDR3 reads CASSYSGTDYTF. For the CDR3, the DNA is TGTGCCAGCAGTTACTCGGGGACAGACTACACCTTC. The chain employs TRBV6-5 and TRBJ1-2; 7 bases are a match to TRBD1. The CDR3 loop spans 12 amino acids. Germline-derived CDR1 and CDR2 are MNHEY and SVGAGI. The trim removed 0 bases at V and 10 bases at J, leaving 2 bases unmatched.

The rearrangement joins TRBV5-1 to TRBJ1-3, with 7 bases matching TRBD1. The CDR3 runs to 16 residues. Germline V gene lookup returns CDR1 SGHRS and CDR2 YFSETQ. The V gene end was trimmed by 0 bases and the J gene end by 0 bases; junction bases not matched to a gene: 3. The DNA of the CDR3 is TGCGCCAGCAGCTTGGGAGGACAGGCCTCTGGAAACACCATATATTTT. Protein product: CASSLGGQASGNTIYF.

The rearrangement uses TRBV28 and TRBJ2-3; 7 nucleotides agree with TRBD2. The CDR3 sequence is 15 residues long. Trimming at V came to 2 bases and at J to 2 bases, leaving 4 bases not matched to a gene. Germline V gene sequence: CDR1 MDHEN, CDR2 SYDVKM. In DNA, the CDR3 is TGTGCCAGCAGTTTACCGCTAGCGGCCACAGATACGCAGTATTTT. Amino acid sequence: CASSLPLAATDTQYF. Full variable domain (remainder filled in from reference TRBV28 and TRBJ2-3): DVKVTQSSRYLVKRTGEKVFLECVQDMDHENMFWYRQDPGLGLRLIYFSYDVKMKEKGDIPEGYSVSREKKERFSLILESASTNQTSMYLCASSLPLAATDTQYFGPGTRLTVL.

V is TRBV2 and J is TRBJ2-1, with D perhaps TRBD1 (5 bases). Germline values: CDR1 SNHLY, CDR2 FYNNEI. The CDR3 contains 15 residues. Trimming took 6 bases from V and 6 from J, leaving 18 bases between them. CDR3: CASRSTGPYLNEQFF. In DNA, the CDR3 is TGTGCCAGCAGATCTACAGGCCCCTACCTCAATGAGCAGTTCTTC.

The chain links TRBV12-2 to TRBJ1-2. TRBV12-2 is classified as a pseudogene. The CDR3 runs 16 residues. CDR3 amino acids: CASRPPGIRSIYGYTF. The DNA for the CDR3 is TGTGCAAGTCGCCCCCCCGGTATACGGAGTATATATGGCTACACCTTC.

The chain couples TRBV2 to TRBJ2-7, with 8 bases aligning to TRBD1. The germline V gene encodes CDR1 SNHLY and CDR2 FYNNEI. CDR3 size: 12 residues. The J segment lost 3 bases and the V segment lost 10 bases, leaving 5 bases of the junction unmatched. This CDR3 is CAIRDRSYEQYF. The CDR3 coding sequence is TGTGCCATCCGGGACAGGAGCTACGAGCAGTACTTC.

This chain connects TRBV5-1 to TRBJ1-1; TRBD1 agrees at 10 bases. Germline V CDR1 and CDR2: SGHRS, YFSETQ. CDR3 length: 14 amino acids. After removal of 4 bases from V and 5 bases from J, the junction contained 5 bases not matched to a gene. The CDR3 loop reads CASSGTGVGTEAFF. Here the CDR3 DNA reads TGCGCCAGCAGCGGGACAGGGGTAGGGACTGAAGCTTTCTTT.

Here the CDR3 DNA reads TGTGCCAGCAGGAGGACAGGGGACGGATCACCCCTCCACTTT. Its protein product is CASRRTGDGSPLHF. This chain uses TRBV2 with TRBJ1-6, with TRBD1 identical over 9 bases. CDR1 is SNHLY, CDR2 FYNNEI, per germline. There are 14 residues in the CDR3. The V gene end was trimmed by 6 bases and the J gene end by 10 bases; junction bases not matched to a gene: 7.